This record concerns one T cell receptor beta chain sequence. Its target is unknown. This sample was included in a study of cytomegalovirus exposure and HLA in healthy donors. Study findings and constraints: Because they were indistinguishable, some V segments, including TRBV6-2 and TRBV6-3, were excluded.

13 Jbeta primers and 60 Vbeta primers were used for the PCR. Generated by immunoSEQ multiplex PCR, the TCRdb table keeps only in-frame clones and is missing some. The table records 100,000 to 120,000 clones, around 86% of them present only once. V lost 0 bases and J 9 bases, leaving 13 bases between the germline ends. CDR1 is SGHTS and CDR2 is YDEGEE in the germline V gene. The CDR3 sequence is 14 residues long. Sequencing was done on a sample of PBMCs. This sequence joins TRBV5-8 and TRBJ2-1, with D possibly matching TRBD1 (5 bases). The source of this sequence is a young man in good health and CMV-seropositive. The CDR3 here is CASSLGLGRREQFF. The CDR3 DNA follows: TGTGCCAGCAGCTTGGGGCTGGGGCGCCGTGAGCAGTTCTTC. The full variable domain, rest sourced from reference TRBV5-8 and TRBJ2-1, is EAGVTQSPTHLIKTRGQQATLRCSPISGHTSVYWYQQALGLGLQFLLWYDEGEERNRGNFPPRFSGRQFPNYSSELNVNALELEDSALYLCASSLGLGRREQFFGPGTRLTVL.